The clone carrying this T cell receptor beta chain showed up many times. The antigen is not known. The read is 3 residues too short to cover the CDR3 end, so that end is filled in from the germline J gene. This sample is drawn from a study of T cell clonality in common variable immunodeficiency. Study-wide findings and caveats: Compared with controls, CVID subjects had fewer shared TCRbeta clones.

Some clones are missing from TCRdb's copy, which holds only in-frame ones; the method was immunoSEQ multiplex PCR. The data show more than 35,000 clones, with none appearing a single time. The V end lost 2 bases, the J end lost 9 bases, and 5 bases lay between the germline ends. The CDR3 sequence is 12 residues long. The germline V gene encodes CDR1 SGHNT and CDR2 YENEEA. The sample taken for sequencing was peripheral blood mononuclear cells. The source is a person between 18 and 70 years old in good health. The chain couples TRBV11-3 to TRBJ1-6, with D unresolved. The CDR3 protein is CASSLNSSPLHF. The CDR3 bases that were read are TGTGCCAGCAGCTTAAACAGTTCACCC.